This T cell receptor beta chain derives from a study of blood T cells in healthy people across ages. Notes on the study in general: Changes in expanded clonotypes were possibly confounded, as the CMV status of donors was unknown.

The CDR3 consists of 13 residues. Per germline, CDR1 DFQATT and CDR2 SNEGSKA (reference sequence). Trimming pared 6 bases from V and 1 base from J, leaving 12 bases between. Comments on this clonotype: Antigen specificity is unknown.

Using a J-beta primer mix together with a sample-barcoded 5' primer, a second PCR was run for about 7 to 12 cycles. Every sample produced at least 3 million CDR3-containing paired-end reads. A single record per CDR3 protein comes from TCRdb applying MiXCR to the 5' RACE reads. Here the sample spans roughly 900,000 distinct CDR3 sequences, about 44% being singletons. Each individual donor underwent a draw of approximately 10 milliliters of peripheral blood. What was sequenced was blood. The chain links TRBV20-1 to TRBJ1-1; TRBD1 is a possible D gene (5 bases). This TCR derives from a man aged 30 to 45 in good health. The CDR3: CSAMGRENTEAFF. CDR3 in DNA: TGCAGTGCGATGGGACGGGAGAACACTGAAGCTTTCTTT.